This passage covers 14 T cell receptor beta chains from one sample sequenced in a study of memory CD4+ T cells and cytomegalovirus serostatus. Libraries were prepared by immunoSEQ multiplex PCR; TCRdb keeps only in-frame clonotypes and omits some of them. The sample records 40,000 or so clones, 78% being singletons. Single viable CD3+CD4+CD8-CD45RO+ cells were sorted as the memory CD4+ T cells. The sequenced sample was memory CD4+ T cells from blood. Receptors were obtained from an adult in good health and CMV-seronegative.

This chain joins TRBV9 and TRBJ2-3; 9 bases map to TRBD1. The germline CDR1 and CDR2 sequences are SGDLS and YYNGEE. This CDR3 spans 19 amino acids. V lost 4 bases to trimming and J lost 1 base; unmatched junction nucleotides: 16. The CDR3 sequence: CASSPTLGTGTTRTDTQYF. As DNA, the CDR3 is TGTGCCAGCAGCCCGACTCTTGGGACAGGGACAACTCGCACAGATACGCAGTATTTT. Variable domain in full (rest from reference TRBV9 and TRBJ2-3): DSGVTQTPKHLITATGQRVTLRCSPRSGDLSVYWYQQSLDQGLQFLIQYYNGEERAKGNILERFSAQQFPDLHSELNLSSLELGDSALYFCASSPTLGTGTTRTDTQYFGPGTRLTVL.

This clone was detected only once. The CDR3 reads CASRPSALGTEAFF. DNA for the CDR3: TGTGCCAGCAGGCCAAGCGCCCTGGGCACTGAAGCTTTCTTT. The J gene is TRBJ1-1, the V gene TRBV2, with D unclear. The CDR3 totals 14 residues. Germline V CDR1 and CDR2: SNHLY, FYNNEI. Trimming shortened V by 6 bases and J by 4 bases, and 15 bases separated the two germline ends.

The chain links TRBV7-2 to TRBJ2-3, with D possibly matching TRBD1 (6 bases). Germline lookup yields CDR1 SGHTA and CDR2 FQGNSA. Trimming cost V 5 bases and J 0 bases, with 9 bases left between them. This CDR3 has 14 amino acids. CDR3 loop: CASSLGHSTDTQYF. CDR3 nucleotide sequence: TGTGCCAGCAGCCTGGGACATAGCACAGATACGCAGTATTTT.

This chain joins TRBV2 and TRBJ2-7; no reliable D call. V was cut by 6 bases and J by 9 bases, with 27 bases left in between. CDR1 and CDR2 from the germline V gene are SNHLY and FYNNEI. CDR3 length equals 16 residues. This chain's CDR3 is CASRPDPGSHRVGQYF. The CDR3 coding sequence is TGTGCCAGCAGGCCGGACCCGGGTTCGCATCGAGTTGGGCAGTACTTC.

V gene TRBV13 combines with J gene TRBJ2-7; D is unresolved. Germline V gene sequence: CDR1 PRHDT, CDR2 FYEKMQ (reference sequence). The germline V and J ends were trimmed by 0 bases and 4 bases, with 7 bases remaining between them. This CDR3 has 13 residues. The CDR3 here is CASSLGYDYEQYF. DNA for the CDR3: TGTGCCAGCAGCTTAGGCTACGATTACGAGCAGTACTTC.

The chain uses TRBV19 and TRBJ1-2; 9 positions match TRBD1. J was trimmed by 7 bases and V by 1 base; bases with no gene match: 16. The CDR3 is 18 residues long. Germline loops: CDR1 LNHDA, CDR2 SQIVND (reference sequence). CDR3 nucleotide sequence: TGTGCCAGTAGTATAGCCCAATCTCGGACAGGGGAGGTCCGTGGCTACACCTTC. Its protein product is CASSIAQSRTGEVRGYTF.

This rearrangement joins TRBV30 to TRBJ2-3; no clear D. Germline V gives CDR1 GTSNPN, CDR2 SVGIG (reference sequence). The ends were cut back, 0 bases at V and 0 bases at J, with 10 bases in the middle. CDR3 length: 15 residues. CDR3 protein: CAWSVKTRSTDTQYF. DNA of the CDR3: TGTGCCTGGAGTGTAAAGACCAGAAGCACAGATACGCAGTATTTT. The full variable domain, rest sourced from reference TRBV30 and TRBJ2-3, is SQTIHQWPATLVQPVGSPLSLECTVEGTSNPNLYWYRQAAGRGLQLLFYSVGIGQISSEVPQNLSASRPQDRQFILSSKKLLLSDSGFYLCAWSVKTRSTDTQYFGPGTRLTVL.

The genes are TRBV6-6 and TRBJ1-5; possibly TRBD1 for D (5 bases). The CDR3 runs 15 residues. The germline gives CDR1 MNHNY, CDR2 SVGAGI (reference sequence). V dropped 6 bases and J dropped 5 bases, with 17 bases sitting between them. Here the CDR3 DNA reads TGTGCCAGCAGCCGACCCGGGACGTCTTATCAGCCCCAGCATTTT. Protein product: CASSRPGTSYQPQHF.

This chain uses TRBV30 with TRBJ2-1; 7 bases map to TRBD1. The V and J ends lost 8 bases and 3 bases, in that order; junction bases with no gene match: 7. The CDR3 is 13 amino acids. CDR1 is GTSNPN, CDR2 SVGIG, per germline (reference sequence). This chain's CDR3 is CASRQGYYNEQFF. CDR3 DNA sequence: TGTGCCAGCCGACAGGGTTACTACAATGAGCAGTTCTTC.

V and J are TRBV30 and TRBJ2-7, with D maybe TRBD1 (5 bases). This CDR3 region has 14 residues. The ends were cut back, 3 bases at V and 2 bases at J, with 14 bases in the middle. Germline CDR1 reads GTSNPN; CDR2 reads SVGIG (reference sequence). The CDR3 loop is CAWSGRQFPYEQYF. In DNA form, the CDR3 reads TGTGCCTGGAGCGGGCGACAGTTCCCCTACGAGCAGTACTTC. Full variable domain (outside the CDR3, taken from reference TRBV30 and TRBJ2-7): SQTIHQWPATLVQPVGSPLSLECTVEGTSNPNLYWYRQAAGRGLQLLFYSVGIGQISSEVPQNLSASRPQDRQFILSSKKLLLSDSGFYLCAWSGRQFPYEQYFGPGTRLTVT.

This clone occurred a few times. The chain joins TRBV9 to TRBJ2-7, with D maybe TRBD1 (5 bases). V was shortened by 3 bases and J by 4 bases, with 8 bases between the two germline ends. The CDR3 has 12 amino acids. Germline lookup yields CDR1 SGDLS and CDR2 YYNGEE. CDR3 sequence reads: CASSGQGYEQYF. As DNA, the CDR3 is TGTGCCAGCAGCGGCCAGGGTTACGAGCAGTACTTC. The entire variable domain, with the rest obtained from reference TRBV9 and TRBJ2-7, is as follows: DSGVTQTPKHLITATGQRVTLRCSPRSGDLSVYWYQQSLDQGLQFLIQYYNGEERAKGNILERFSAQQFPDLHSELNLSSLELGDSALYFCASSGQGYEQYFGPGTRLTVT.

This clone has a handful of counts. This CDR3 reads CASSRKTSSDNEQFF. The DNA for the CDR3 is TGTGCCAGCTCACGGAAGACTAGCTCAGACAATGAGCAGTTCTTC. The chain has TRBV18 and TRBJ2-1; TRBD2 agrees at 7 bases. Trimming took 4 bases from V and 5 from J; bases not matched to a gene: 8. Germline lookup yields CDR1 KGHSH and CDR2 LQKENI. CDR3 length: 15 residues.

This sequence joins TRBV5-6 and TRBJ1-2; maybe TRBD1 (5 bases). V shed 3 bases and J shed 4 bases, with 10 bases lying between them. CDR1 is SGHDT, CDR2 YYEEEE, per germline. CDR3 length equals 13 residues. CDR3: CASSYRDLYGYTF. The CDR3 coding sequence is TGTGCCAGCAGCTACCGGGACCTCTATGGCTACACCTTC. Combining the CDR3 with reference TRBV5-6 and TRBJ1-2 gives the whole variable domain DAGVTQSPTHLIKTRGQQVTLRCSPKSGHDTVSWYQQALGQGPQFIFQYYEEEERQRGNFPDRFSGHQFPNYSSELNVNALLLGDSALYLCASSYRDLYGYTFGSGTRLTVV.

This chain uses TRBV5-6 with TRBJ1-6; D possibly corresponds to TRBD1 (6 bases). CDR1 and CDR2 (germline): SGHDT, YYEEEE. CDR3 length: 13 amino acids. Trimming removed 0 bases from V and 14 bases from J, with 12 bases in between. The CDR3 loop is CASSLDRAGTLHF. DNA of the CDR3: TGTGCCAGCAGCTTGGACAGGGCGGGGACCCTCCACTTT. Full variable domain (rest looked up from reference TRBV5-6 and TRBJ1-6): DAGVTQSPTHLIKTRGQQVTLRCSPKSGHDTVSWYQQALGQGPQFIFQYYEEEERQRGNFPDRFSGHQFPNYSSELNVNALLLGDSALYLCASSLDRAGTLHFGNGTRLTVT.